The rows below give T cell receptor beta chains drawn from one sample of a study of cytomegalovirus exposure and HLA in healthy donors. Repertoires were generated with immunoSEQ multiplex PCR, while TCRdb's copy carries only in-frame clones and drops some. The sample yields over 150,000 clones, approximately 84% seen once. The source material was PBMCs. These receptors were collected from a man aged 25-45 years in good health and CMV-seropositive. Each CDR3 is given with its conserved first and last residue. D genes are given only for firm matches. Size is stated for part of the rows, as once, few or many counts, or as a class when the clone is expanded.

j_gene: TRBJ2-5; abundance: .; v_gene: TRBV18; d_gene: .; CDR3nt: TGTGCCAGCTCACAAGCGGGAGAGACCCAGTACTTC; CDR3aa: CASSQAGETQYF
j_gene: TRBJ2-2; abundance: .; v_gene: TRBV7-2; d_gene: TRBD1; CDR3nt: TGTGCCAGCAGCTTCCGGGACAGGGAATCCGGGGAGCTGTTTTTT; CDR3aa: CASSFRDRESGELFF
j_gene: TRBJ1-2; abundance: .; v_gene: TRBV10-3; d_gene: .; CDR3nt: TGTGCCATCAGCCTCAGAGGCGAACCCGCCTATGGCTACACCTTC; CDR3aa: CAISLRGEPAYGYTF
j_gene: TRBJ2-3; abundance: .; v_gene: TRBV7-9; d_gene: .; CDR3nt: TGTTCCAGCAGCTTACACCTTATGGGCCTAACGCAGTATTTT; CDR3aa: CSSSLHLMGLTQYF
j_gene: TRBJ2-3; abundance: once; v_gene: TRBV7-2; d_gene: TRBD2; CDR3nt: TGTGCCAGCAGCTTTAGGTTACTAGCGGGAAAGGGGGGCACAGATACGCAGTATTTT; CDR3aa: CASSFRLLAGKGGTDTQYF
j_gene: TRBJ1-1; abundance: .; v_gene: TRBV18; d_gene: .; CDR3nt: TGTGCCAGCTCACCACCGGCGGGGGACACTGAAGCTTTCTTT; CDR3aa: CASSPPAGDTEAFF
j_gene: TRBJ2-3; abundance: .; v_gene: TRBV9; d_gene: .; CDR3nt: TGTGCCAGCAGCCACACTAGGGGGGATACGCAGTATTTT; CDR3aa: CASSHTRGDTQYF
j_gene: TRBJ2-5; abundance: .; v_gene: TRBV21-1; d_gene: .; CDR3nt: TGTGCCAGCAGCCAGGACAGGGGCCAAGAGACCCAGTACTTC; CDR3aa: CASSQDRGQETQYF
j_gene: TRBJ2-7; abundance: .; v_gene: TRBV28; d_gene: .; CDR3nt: TGTGCCAGCAGTTTAGGCCTAGCAGAACTCTACGAGCAGTACTTC; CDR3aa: CASSLGLAELYEQYF
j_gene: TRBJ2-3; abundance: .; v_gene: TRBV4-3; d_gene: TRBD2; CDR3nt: TGCGCCAGCAGCCAAGAACTAGCGGGAGGCTCAGATACGCAGTATTTT; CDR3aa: CASSQELAGGSDTQYF
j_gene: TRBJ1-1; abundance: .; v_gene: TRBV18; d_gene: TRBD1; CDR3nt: TGTGCCAGCTCACCAGGGACAGATTCTTTTGGAGCTTTCTTT; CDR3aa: CASSPGTDSFGAFF
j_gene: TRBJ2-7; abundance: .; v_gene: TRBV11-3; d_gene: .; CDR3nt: TGTGCCAGCAGCTTCCGTCTGACAGCCTACGAGCAGTACTTC; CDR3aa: CASSFRLTAYEQYF
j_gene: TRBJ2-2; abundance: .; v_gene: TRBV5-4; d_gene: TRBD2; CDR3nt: TGTGCCAGCAGCTTGAGACTAGCGGGAGTCACCGGGGAGCTGTTTTTT; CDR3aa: CASSLRLAGVTGELFF
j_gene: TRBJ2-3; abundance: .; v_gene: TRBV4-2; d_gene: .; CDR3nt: TGTGCCAGCAGCCAAGAGAAGGGGGAGGGCGGGGATACGCAGTATTTT; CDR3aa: CASSQEKGEGGDTQYF
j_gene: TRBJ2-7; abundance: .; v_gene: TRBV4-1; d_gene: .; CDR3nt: TGCGCCAGCAGCCAGATGGGACTGAACTCCTACGAGCAGTACTTC; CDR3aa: CASSQMGLNSYEQYF
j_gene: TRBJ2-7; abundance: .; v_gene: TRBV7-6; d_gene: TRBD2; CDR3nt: TGTGCCAGCAGCTTAGCGGGGGGAGGGGACGAGCAGTACTTC; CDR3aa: CASSLAGGGDEQYF
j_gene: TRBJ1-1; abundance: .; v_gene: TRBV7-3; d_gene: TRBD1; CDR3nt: TGTGCCAGCAGCCCAATTGGGGGACAGCGGGCTTTCTTT; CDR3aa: CASSPIGGQRAFF
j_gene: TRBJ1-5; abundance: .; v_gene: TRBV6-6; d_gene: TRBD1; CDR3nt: TGTGCCAGCGGCTCACAGGGGATTACCAATCAGCCCCAGCATTTT; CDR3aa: CASGSQGITNQPQHF
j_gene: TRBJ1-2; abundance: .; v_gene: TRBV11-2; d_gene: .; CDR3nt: TGTGCCAGCAGCTTAGCGACAGGTGCATACTATGGCTACACCTTC; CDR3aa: CASSLATGAYYGYTF
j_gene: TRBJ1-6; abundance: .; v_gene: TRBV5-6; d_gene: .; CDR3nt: TGTGCCAGCAGCTTCCGGGATCAGCCCAATTCACCCCTCCACTTT; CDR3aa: CASSFRDQPNSPLHF
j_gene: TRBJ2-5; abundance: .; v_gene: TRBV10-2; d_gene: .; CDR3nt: TGCGCCAGCAGTGAGTCAGGGGGTGTGACCCAGTACTTC; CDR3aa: CASSESGGVTQYF
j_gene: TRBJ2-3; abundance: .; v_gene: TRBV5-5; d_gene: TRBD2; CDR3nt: TGTGCCAGCAGCTTCCCACTAGCGGGAGGTGACACAGATACGCAGTATTTT; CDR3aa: CASSFPLAGGDTDTQYF
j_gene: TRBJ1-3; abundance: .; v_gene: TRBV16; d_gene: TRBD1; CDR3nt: TGTGCCAGCAGCCAATCGGGGGACAGGATCTCTGGAAACACCATATATTTT; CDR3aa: CASSQSGDRISGNTIYF
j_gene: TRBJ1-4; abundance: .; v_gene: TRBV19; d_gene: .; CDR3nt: TGTGCCAGTAGTATAGATGTCCCCCCCAGGGGATCAACTAATGAAAAACTGTTTTTT; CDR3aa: CASSIDVPPRGSTNEKLFF
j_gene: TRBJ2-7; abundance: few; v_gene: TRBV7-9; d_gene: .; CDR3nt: TGTGCCAGCAGCCCGGAGAGTCATTACGAGCAGTACTTC; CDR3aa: CASSPESHYEQYF
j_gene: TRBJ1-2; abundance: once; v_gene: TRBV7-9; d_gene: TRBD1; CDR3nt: TGTTCCAGCAGCTCCCCAGGGGGAGAGGACTTAGGTTACACCTTC; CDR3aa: CSSSSPGGEDLGYTF
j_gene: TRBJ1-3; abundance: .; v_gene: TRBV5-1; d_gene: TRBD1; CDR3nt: TGCGCCAGCAGCTGGTCCGGGACAGGACACTCTGGAAACACCATATATTTT; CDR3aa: CASSWSGTGHSGNTIYF
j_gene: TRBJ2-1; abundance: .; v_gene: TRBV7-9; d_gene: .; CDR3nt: TGTGCCAGCACGGGGTCGGCGGCGGGAAAAGGGGATGAGCAGTTCTTC; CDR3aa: CASTGSAAGKGDEQFF
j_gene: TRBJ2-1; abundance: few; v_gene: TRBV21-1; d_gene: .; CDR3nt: TGTGCCAGCAGCAAAGGGGTTAGCGGGAGGGCGTTTGAGCAGTTCTTC; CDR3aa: CASSKGVSGRAFEQFF
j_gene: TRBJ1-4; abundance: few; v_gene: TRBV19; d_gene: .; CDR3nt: TGTGCCAGTAGGGGCCAGATTGCAACTAATGAAAAACTGTTTTTT; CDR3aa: CASRGQIATNEKLFF
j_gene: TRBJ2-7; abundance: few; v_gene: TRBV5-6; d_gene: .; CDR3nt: TGTGCCAGCAGCTTGGGGGGCAGGCCGATGTACGAGCAGTACTTC; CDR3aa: CASSLGGRPMYEQYF
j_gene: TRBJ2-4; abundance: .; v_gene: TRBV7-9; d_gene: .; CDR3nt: TGTGCCAGCAGCTTATCGGAGGAGTCGAAAAACATTCAGTACTTC; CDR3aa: CASSLSEESKNIQYF
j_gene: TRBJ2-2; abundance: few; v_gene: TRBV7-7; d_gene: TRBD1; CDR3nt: TGTGCTAGCAGCTCGGTTGGTCCGGGACAGGGCCTCACCGGGGAGCTGTTTTTT; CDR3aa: CASSSVGPGQGLTGELFF
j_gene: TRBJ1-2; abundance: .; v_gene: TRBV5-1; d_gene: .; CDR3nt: TGCGCCAGCAGCTTAGGGGTGGCCGGGGGTAACTATGGCTACACCTTC; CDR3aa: CASSLGVAGGNYGYTF
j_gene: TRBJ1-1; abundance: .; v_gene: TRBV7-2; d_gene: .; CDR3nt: TGTGCCAGCAGCTCTCCTTTCGGAGCCAACACTGAAGCTTTCTTT; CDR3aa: CASSSPFGANTEAFF
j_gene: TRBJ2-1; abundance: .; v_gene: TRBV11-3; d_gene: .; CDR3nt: TGTGCCAGCAGCTTAGTTGGGCGCGATGAGCAGTTCTTC; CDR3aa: CASSLVGRDEQFF
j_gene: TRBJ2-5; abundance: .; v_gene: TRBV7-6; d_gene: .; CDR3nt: TGTGCCAGCAGCTTTTCCGCAGGGATCAGAGAGACCCAGTACTTC; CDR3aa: CASSFSAGIRETQYF
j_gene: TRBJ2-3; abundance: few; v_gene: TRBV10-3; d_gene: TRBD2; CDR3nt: TGTGCCATCAGTGAGGGACTAGCGGGTAGCACAGATACGCAGTATTTT; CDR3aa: CAISEGLAGSTDTQYF
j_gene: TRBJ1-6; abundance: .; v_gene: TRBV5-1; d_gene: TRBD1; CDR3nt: TGCGCCAGCAGCGGAATTTCCGGGACAGGGGATTCACCCCTCCACTTT; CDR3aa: CASSGISGTGDSPLHF
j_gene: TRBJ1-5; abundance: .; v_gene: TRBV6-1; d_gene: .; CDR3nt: TGTGCCAGCAGTGAAGCCCAGGGTTTGGGTCAGCCCCAGCATTTT; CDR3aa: CASSEAQGLGQPQHF
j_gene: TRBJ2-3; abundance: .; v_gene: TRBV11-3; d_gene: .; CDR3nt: TGTGCCAGCAGCTTAGTAACGGGGTGGAGAGATGGAACTAGCACAGATACGCAGTATTTT; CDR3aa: CASSLVTGWRDGTSTDTQYF
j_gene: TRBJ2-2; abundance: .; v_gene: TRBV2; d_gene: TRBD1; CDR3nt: TGTGCCAGCGGACGATTGGGACAGGCCGCCGGCGGGGAGCTGTTTTTT; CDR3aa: CASGRLGQAAGGELFF
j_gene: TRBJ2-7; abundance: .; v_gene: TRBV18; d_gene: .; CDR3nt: TGTGCCAGCTCCAGAGACATAAGCTCCTACGAGCAGTACTTC; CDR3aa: CASSRDISSYEQYF
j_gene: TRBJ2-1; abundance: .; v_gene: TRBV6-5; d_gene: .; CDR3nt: TGTGCCAGCAGCTATCTAGATCGAACTGAGCAGTTCTTC; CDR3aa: CASSYLDRTEQFF
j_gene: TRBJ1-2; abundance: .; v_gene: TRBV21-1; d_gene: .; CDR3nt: TGTGCCAGCAGCAAAGACAGGGTTAACTATGGCTACACCTTC; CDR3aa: CASSKDRVNYGYTF
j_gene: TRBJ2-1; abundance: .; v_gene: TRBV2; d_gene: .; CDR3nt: TGTGCCAGCAGTCCACGATCGAGACACTGGAATGAGCAGTTCTTC; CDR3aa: CASSPRSRHWNEQFF
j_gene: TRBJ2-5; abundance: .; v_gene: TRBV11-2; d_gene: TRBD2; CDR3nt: TGTGCCAGCAGCCCCACTAGCGACCTCCAAGAGACCCAGTACTTC; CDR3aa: CASSPTSDLQETQYF
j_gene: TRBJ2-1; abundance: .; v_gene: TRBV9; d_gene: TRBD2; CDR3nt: TGTGCCAGCAGCTTTCGGGAGGTTCGGGGAGCTGGGTACAATGAGCAGTTCTTC; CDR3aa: CASSFREVRGAGYNEQFF
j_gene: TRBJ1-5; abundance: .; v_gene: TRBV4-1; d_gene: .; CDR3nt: TGCGCCAGCAGCCAAGGTCCAGGGAATCAGCCCCAGCATTTT; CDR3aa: CASSQGPGNQPQHF
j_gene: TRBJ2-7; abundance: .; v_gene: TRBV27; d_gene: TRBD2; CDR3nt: TGTGCCAGCAGCTACGGGACTAACTACGAGCAGTACTTC; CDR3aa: CASSYGTNYEQYF
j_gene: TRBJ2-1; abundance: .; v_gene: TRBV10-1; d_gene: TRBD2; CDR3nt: TGCGCCAGCAGTGAACTAGCGGGAGATGAGCAGTTCTTC; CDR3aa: CASSELAGDEQFF
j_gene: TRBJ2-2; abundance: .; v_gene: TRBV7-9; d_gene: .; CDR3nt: TGTGCCAGCAGCTATAAGGGGGTGACCGGGGAGCTGTTTTTT; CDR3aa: CASSYKGVTGELFF
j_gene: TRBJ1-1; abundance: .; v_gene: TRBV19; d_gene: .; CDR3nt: TGTGCCAGTAGTAACCGCGGTTGGAACACTGAAGCTTTCTTT; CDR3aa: CASSNRGWNTEAFF
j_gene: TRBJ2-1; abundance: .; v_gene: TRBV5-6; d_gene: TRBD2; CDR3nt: TGTGCCAGCAGCTTTTCTTTCCGGACTAGCGTAAATGAGCAGTTCTTC; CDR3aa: CASSFSFRTSVNEQFF
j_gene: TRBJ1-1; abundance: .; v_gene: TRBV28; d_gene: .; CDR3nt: TGTGCCAGCATTAAGCGGGGATTGGCTGAAGCTTTCTTT; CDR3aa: CASIKRGLAEAFF
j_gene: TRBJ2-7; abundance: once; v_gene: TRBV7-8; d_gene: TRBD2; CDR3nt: TGTGCCAGCAGCTCACCGGGGGGGCGGGAGTTCTACGAGCAGTACTTC; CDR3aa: CASSSPGGREFYEQYF
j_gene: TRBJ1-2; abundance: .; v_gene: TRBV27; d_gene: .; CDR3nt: TGTGCCAGCAGTTCACGGGAGAGCACTTATGGCTACACCTTC; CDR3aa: CASSSRESTYGYTF
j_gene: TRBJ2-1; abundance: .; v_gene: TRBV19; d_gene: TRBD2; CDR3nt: TGTGCCAGTAGCTTCGGGACTAGCGGCTACAATGAGCAGTTCTTC; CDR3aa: CASSFGTSGYNEQFF